A selection of T cell receptor beta chains follows, all from one sample in a study of cytomegalovirus exposure and HLA in healthy donors. Clones were read by immunoSEQ multiplex PCR, and TCRdb kept only the in-frame ones, dropping some. The sample lists over 100,000 clones, roughly 82% occurring once. The sample taken for sequencing was PBMCs. Every receptor here comes from a male donor in good health and CMV-seropositive. Both conserved end residues are part of each CDR3.

TRBJ2-7,TRBV2,CASSEGLAPYEQYF
NA,TRBV7-9,CASSPPDRGYEQYF
TRBJ1-1,TRBV11-2,CASSFGTLNTEAFF
TRBJ1-2,TRBV28,CASSSPPSGVYGYTF
TRBJ2-1,TRBV5-1,CASSLPGDEQFF
TRBJ1-1,TRBV5-4,CASSFGPEAFF
TRBJ2-2,TRBV28,CASSARRGQSGTGELFF
TRBJ2-1,TRBV10-3,CAISVLDSAGGPSNEQFF
TRBJ1-2,TRBV5-6,CASSKPGVRLTSNYGYTF
TRBJ1-3,TRBV13,CASSSPGRWNTIYF
TRBJ2-7,TRBV6-6,CASSGDPPGSYEQYF
TRBJ2-1,TRBV5-4,CASSLVGRVPYNEQFF
TRBJ2-1,TRBV9,CASSVEPAVYNEQFF
TRBJ1-2,TRBV2,CAKGTANYGYTF
TRBJ1-2,TRBV19,CASSISGQGYYGYTF
TRBJ2-5,TRBV4-2,CASSQVIPSGRYETQYF
TRBJ2-7,TRBV27,CASRRLAGGSEEQYF
TRBJ2-6,TRBV4-2,CASSPGQTAGANVLTF
TRBJ2-1,TRBV11-1,CASSLAGVGLNEQFF